Listed below are T cell receptor beta chains from one sample, sequenced in a study of blood T cell repertoires in COVID-19. The repertoire was sequenced with immunoSEQ multiplex PCR; TCRdb's copy has only in-frame clones and lacks some. The table shows more than 95,000 clones, with roughly 90% occurring only once. The sequencing sample was made of peripheral blood. Source of these receptors: a woman older than 75 in a cohort sampled during active COVID-19. Both conserved end residues are part of each CDR3. The D gene is left open where the match is weak. Size is stated for part of the rows, as once, few or many counts, or as a class when the clone is expanded.

clone size: -
V gene: TRBV7-9
J gene: TRBJ1-2
D gene: TRBD1
CDR3 protein: CASSLSGQVFYGYTF
CDR3 DNA: TGTGCCAGCAGCTTATCCGGACAGGTTTTCTATGGCTACACCTTC

clone size: -
V gene: TRBV3-1/TRBV3-2
J gene: TRBJ1-6
D gene: TRBD1
CDR3 protein: CASSLGQNNSPLHF
CDR3 DNA: TGTGCCAGCAGCCTGGGACAGAATAATTCACCCCTCCACTTT

clone size: -
V gene: TRBV5-1
J gene: TRBJ2-1
D gene: -
CDR3 protein: CASSLARATYNEQFF
CDR3 DNA: TGCGCCAGCAGCTTGGCCAGGGCGACATACAATGAGCAGTTCTTC

clone size: -
V gene: TRBV14
J gene: TRBJ1-4
D gene: -
CDR3 protein: CASSHMGASNEKLFF
CDR3 DNA: TGTGCCAGCAGCCATATGGGGGCAAGTAATGAAAAACTGTTTTTT

clone size: -
V gene: TRBV30
J gene: TRBJ1-4
D gene: -
CDR3 protein: CAWSPPGKLFF
CDR3 DNA: TGTGCCTGGAGTCCCCCAGGGAAACTGTTTTTT

clone size: -
V gene: TRBV23-1
J gene: TRBJ2-1
D gene: -
CDR3 protein: CASSPTPRGDYNEQFF
CDR3 DNA: TGCGCCAGCAGTCCAACCCCCCGGGGAGATTACAATGAGCAGTTCTTC

clone size: -
V gene: TRBV6-4
J gene: TRBJ1-1
D gene: -
CDR3 protein: CASSPDREAFF
CDR3 DNA: TGTGCCAGCAGCCCTGACAGGGAAGCTTTCTTT

clone size: -
V gene: TRBV4-1
J gene: TRBJ2-2
D gene: TRBD2
CDR3 protein: CASSQRRGGNTGELFF
CDR3 DNA: TGCGCCAGCAGCCAACGGCGGGGGGGGAACACCGGGGAGCTGTTTTTT

clone size: -
V gene: TRBV2
J gene: TRBJ1-4
D gene: TRBD1
CDR3 protein: CASSEFWGTGEKLFF
CDR3 DNA: TGTGCCAGCAGTGAATTCTGGGGGACAGGCGAAAAACTGTTTTTT

clone size: -
V gene: TRBV6-5
J gene: TRBJ1-1
D gene: -
CDR3 protein: CASKRLMNTEAFF
CDR3 DNA: TGTGCCAGCAAGAGACTAATGAACACTGAAGCTTTCTTT

clone size: -
V gene: TRBV7-9
J gene: TRBJ2-7
D gene: -
CDR3 protein: CASSLAETYEQYF
CDR3 DNA: TGTGCCAGCAGCTTAGCTGAGACCTACGAGCAGTACTTC

clone size: -
V gene: TRBV3-1/TRBV3-2
J gene: TRBJ2-1
D gene: TRBD1
CDR3 protein: CASSQEGQGAGEQFF
CDR3 DNA: TGTGCCAGCAGCCAGGAGGGTCAGGGGGCGGGTGAGCAGTTCTTC

clone size: -
V gene: TRBV7-2
J gene: TRBJ1-4
D gene: -
CDR3 protein: CASSLFGGSGRTTNEKLFF
CDR3 DNA: TGTGCCAGCAGCTTATTTGGTGGGAGCGGCAGAACAACTAATGAAAAACTGTTTTTT

clone size: -
V gene: TRBV29-1
J gene: TRBJ1-2
D gene: -
CDR3 protein: CSVGEWGRQYGYTF
CDR3 DNA: TGCAGCGTTGGGGAATGGGGGCGCCAATATGGCTACACCTTC

clone size: few
V gene: TRBV28
J gene: TRBJ1-3
D gene: -
CDR3 protein: CASGQAPSSGNTIYF
CDR3 DNA: TGTGCCAGCGGTCAGGCCCCGAGCTCTGGAAACACCATATATTTT

clone size: -
V gene: TRBV7-9
J gene: TRBJ1-2
D gene: -
CDR3 protein: CASSPRQIYGYTF
CDR3 DNA: TGTGCCAGCAGCCCTCGACAGATCTATGGCTACACCTTC

clone size: -
V gene: TRBV7-9
J gene: TRBJ1-4
D gene: TRBD1
CDR3 protein: CASSHRTGGYEKLFF
CDR3 DNA: TGTGCCAGCAGCCATCGGACAGGGGGATATGAAAAACTGTTTTTT

clone size: -
V gene: TRBV24-1
J gene: TRBJ2-2
D gene: -
CDR3 protein: CATSTTLGELFF
CDR3 DNA: TGTGCCACCAGTACTACTCTCGGGGAGCTGTTTTTT

clone size: -
V gene: TRBV7-9
J gene: TRBJ2-7
D gene: -
CDR3 protein: CASSPGQGFGSEQYF
CDR3 DNA: TGTGCCAGCAGCCCTGGTCAGGGGTTCGGGTCCGAGCAGTACTTC

clone size: -
V gene: TRBV5-6
J gene: TRBJ2-7
D gene: -
CDR3 protein: CASSLATGFEQYF
CDR3 DNA: TGTGCCAGCAGCTTGGCCACAGGGTTCGAGCAGTACTTC

clone size: -
V gene: TRBV18
J gene: TRBJ2-1
D gene: -
CDR3 protein: CASSPPSFGNNEQFF
CDR3 DNA: TGTGCCAGCTCACCACCGTCGTTCGGGAACAATGAGCAGTTCTTC

clone size: -
V gene: TRBV27
J gene: TRBJ1-1
D gene: TRBD1
CDR3 protein: CASRGGTGGTEAFF
CDR3 DNA: TGTGCCAGCAGGGGGGGGACAGGGGGCACTGAAGCTTTCTTT

clone size: -
V gene: TRBV19
J gene: TRBJ1-4
D gene: -
CDR3 protein: CASERTTNEKLFF
CDR3 DNA: TGTGCCAGCGAGAGGACAACTAATGAAAAACTGTTTTTT

clone size: -
V gene: TRBV3-1/TRBV3-2
J gene: TRBJ2-2
D gene: -
CDR3 protein: CASSQDGGWSGELFF
CDR3 DNA: TGTGCCAGCAGCCAAGATGGAGGGTGGTCCGGGGAGCTGTTTTTT

clone size: -
V gene: TRBV3-1/TRBV3-2
J gene: TRBJ2-2
D gene: -
CDR3 protein: CASSREVLSTGELFF
CDR3 DNA: TGTGCCAGCAGCCGGGAGGTTCTGAGCACCGGGGAGCTGTTTTTT

clone size: -
V gene: TRBV19
J gene: TRBJ2-7
D gene: -
CDR3 protein: CASSMQGGNEQYF
CDR3 DNA: TGTGCCAGTAGTATGCAGGGTGGGAACGAGCAGTACTTC

clone size: -
V gene: TRBV11-2
J gene: TRBJ1-4
D gene: TRBD1
CDR3 protein: CASSLGGPGGEKLFF
CDR3 DNA: TGTGCCAGCAGCTTAGGAGGGCCAGGGGGCGAAAAACTGTTTTTT

clone size: -
V gene: TRBV18
J gene: TRBJ2-1
D gene: TRBD1
CDR3 protein: CASSQGQGPYNEQFF
CDR3 DNA: TGTGCCAGCTCACAAGGACAGGGCCCCTACAATGAGCAGTTCTTC

clone size: -
V gene: TRBV19
J gene: TRBJ1-2
D gene: TRBD1
CDR3 protein: CASKTPQGEPLNYGYTF
CDR3 DNA: TGTGCCAGTAAAACCCCCCAGGGGGAGCCTTTAAACTATGGCTACACCTTC

clone size: -
V gene: TRBV7-6
J gene: TRBJ2-3
D gene: TRBD1
CDR3 protein: CASSLAPAGGSDTQYF
CDR3 DNA: TGTGCCAGCAGCTTGGCTCCGGCAGGGGGTTCAGATACGCAGTATTTT

clone size: -
V gene: TRBV10-3
J gene: TRBJ2-2
D gene: -
CDR3 protein: CAISESTGMNTGELFF
CDR3 DNA: TGTGCCATCAGTGAGTCTACAGGGATGAACACCGGGGAGCTGTTTTTT